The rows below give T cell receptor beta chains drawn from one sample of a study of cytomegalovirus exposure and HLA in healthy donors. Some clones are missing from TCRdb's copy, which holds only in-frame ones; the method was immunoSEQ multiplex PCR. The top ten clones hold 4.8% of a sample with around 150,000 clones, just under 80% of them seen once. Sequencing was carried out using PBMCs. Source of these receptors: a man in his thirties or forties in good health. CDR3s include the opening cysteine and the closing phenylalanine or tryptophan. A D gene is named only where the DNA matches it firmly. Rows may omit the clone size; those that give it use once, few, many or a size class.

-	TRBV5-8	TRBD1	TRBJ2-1	TGTGCCAGCAGCTTCGGGACAGGGGGAGGGTATGAGCAGTTCTTC	CASSFGTGGGYEQFF
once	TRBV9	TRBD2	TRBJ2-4	TGTGCCAGCAGCGTGGGGACTAGCTACAAAAACATTCAGTACTTC	CASSVGTSYKNIQYF
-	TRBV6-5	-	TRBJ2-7	TGTGCCAGCAGTTACGGGCAGTCACCTTACGAGCAGTACTTC	CASSYGQSPYEQYF
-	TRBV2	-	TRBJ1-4	TGTGCCAGCAGGGAACAGGGTAATGAAAAACTGTTTTTT	CASREQGNEKLFF
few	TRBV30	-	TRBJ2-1	TGTGCCTGGAGAAGAAGGGAGGAGCAGTTCTTC	CAWRRREEQFF
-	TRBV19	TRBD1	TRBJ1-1	TGTGCCAGTAGTAGAGGGGGCAACACTGAAGCTTTCTTT	CASSRGGNTEAFF
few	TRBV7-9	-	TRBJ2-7	TGTGCCAGCAGCCGGGGGACCTACGAGCAGTACTTC	CASSRGTYEQYF
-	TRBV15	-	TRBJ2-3	TGTGCCACCAGCAGAGGGGGGCTAGCGGCTAGCACAGATACGCAGTATTTT	CATSRGGLAASTDTQYF
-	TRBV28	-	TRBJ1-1	TGTGCCAGCAGTTTTTACAGGGAAAACACTGAAGCTTTCTTT	CASSFYRENTEAFF
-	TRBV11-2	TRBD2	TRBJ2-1	TGTGCCAGCCTCGGGAGGATTGAGCAGTTCTTC	CASLGRIEQFF
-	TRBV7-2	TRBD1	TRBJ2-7	TGTGCCAGCAGGGACAGGAGCTCCTACGAGCAGTACTTC	CASRDRSSYEQYF
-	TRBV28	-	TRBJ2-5	TGTGCCAGCAGTCCTGCGTCGGGCGGGATTGTCGAGACCCAGTACTTC	CASSPASGGIVETQYF
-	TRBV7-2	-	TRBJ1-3	TGTGCCAGCAGCTCGTCAGGGGCTGGAAACACCATATATTTT	CASSSSGAGNTIYF